The 22 T cell receptor beta chains below all came from one sample that was sequenced in a study of T cells in Graves' hyperthyroidism and ophthalmopathy. Template material for amplifying TCR beta CDR3 regions consisted of RNA transcripts. HTBI primers were the set used in a first-round RT-PCR of the TCR CDR3. TCRdb reprocessed the multiplex PCR reads via MiXCR and lists one record per CDR3 protein. The sample has 490,000 or so distinct CDR3 sequences, about 45% seen once. The sample consisted of peripheral blood or thyroid tissue (not recorded which). All receptors come from an adult woman with Graves' disease, either hyperthyroidism or ophthalmopathy (not recorded which).

The chain has TRBV5-8 and TRBJ1-3; no reliable D call. V lost 10 bases and J 0 bases, leaving 11 bases between the germline ends. CDR1 and CDR2 (germline): SGHTS, YDEGEE. This CDR3 has 13 amino acids. The DNA of the CDR3 is TGTGCCGGCCGGTGGAGCTCTGGAAACACCATATATTTT. Amino acid sequence: CAGRWSSGNTIYF.

V and J are TRBV10-2 and TRBJ2-5; maybe TRBD2 (5 bases). Trimming removed 8 bases at V and 5 bases at J, with 15 bases between. The CDR3 loop spans 13 amino acids. Per germline, CDR1 WSHSY and CDR2 SAAADI. Here the CDR3 reads CASCNREGETQYF. CDR3 in DNA: TGCGCCAGCTGCAACCGGGAAGGGGAGACCCAGTACTTC.

The V call is TRBV2, the J call TRBJ2-7; maybe TRBD2 (5 bases). CDR1 SNHLY and CDR2 FYNNEI come from the germline V gene. The length of the CDR3 is 12 residues. V was trimmed by 7 bases and J by 3 bases, leaving 10 bases between them. The CDR3: CASMDSYYEQYF. The CDR3 DNA sequence: TGTGCCAGCATGGACTCCTACTACGAGCAGTACTTC.

The sample holds a few counts of this clonotype. The genes are TRBV3-1 and TRBJ1-6; perhaps TRBD1 as D (6 bases). Germline CDR1 reads LGHDT; CDR2 reads YNNKEL (reference sequence). CDR3 length: 17 residues. Trimming removed 4 bases at V and 7 bases at J, with 20 bases between. CDR3 loop: CASSRERGAGLNSPLHF. In DNA, the CDR3 is TGTGCCAGCAGCCGTGAAAGGGGGGCAGGTTTGAATTCACCCCTCCACTTT. The full variable domain, with the rest looked up from reference TRBV3-1 and TRBJ1-6, is DTAVSQTPKYLVTQMGNDKSIKCEQNLGHDTMYWYKQDSKKFLKIMFSYNNKELIINETVPNRFSPKSPDKAHLNLHINSLELGDSAVYFCASSRERGAGLNSPLHFGNGTRLTVT.

This clonotype was seen repeatedly, ten times or more. The chain joins TRBV29-1 to TRBJ1-2, with 10 bases that match TRBD1. Losses at the gene ends were 5 bases for V and 6 bases for J; bases not matched to a gene: 9. CDR1 is SQVTM, CDR2 ANQGSEA, per germline. This CDR3 spans 14 amino acids. The CDR3 spells CSVNRQGAEDGYTF. The CDR3 DNA reads as TGCAGCGTTAACAGACAGGGGGCGGAGGATGGCTACACCTTC.

This clonotype was observed a handful of times. V usage is TRBV30 and J usage is TRBJ1-5; perhaps TRBD1 as D (6 bases). The V and J ends lost 4 bases and 5 bases respectively, with 18 bases between them. From germline, CDR1 is GTSNPN and CDR2 SVGIG (reference sequence). The CDR3 is made up of 15 amino acids. CDR3 protein: CAWTSPGASHQPQHF. The CDR3 bases are TGTGCCTGGACCTCCCCAGGGGCTTCTCATCAGCCCCAGCATTTT.

V gene TRBV2 combines with J gene TRBJ1-4; D is undetermined. This CDR3 spans 12 amino acids. Trimming took 8 bases from V and 7 from J, leaving 11 bases between them. Germline-derived CDR1 and CDR2 are SNHLY and FYNNEI. CDR3 amino acids: CASVGICEKLFF. The CDR3 coding sequence is TGTGCCAGCGTAGGGATATGTGAAAAACTGTTTTTT. The full variable domain, its missing parts supplied by reference TRBV2 and TRBJ1-4, is EPEVTQTPSHQVTQMGQEVILRCVPISNHLYFYWYRQILGQKVEFLVSFYNNEISEKSEIFDDQFSVERPDGSNFTLKIRSTKLEDSAMYFCASVGICEKLFFGSGTQLSVL.

This clonotype has just a few counts. The J gene is TRBJ1-4, the V gene TRBV29-1, with a possible D match to TRBD1 (6 bases). V was clipped by 4 bases and J by 8 bases, with 26 bases between them. The CDR3 totals 17 residues. Germline CDR1 reads SQVTM; CDR2 reads ANQGSEA. This CDR3 reads CSVAGASGVGFEEKLFF. CDR3 bases: TGCAGCGTTGCTGGGGCATCAGGGGTGGGGTTTGAGGAAAAACTGTTTTTT.

The chain links TRBV7-9 to TRBJ2-7; a weak D match, TRBD2 (6 bases). The V end was cut by 5 bases, the J end by 0 bases, with 20 bases between. Looked up from germline, CDR1 is SEHNR and CDR2 is FQNEAQ (reference sequence). CDR3 length equals 17 residues. The CDR3 DNA sequence: TGTGCCAGCAGCCCCCCTTCGGGACTCATAAGCTCCTACGAGCAGTACTTC. Translating it yields CASSPPSGLISSYEQYF.

The V gene is TRBV15, the J gene TRBJ2-7; no clear D. The CDR3 loop spans 13 amino acids. Trimming took 2 bases from V and 5 from J, leaving 10 bases between them. From germline, CDR1 is LNHNV and CDR2 YYDKDF (reference sequence). The CDR3 DNA reads as TGTGCCACCAGCAGACGGACGATGGACGAGCAGTACTTC. Its protein is CATSRRTMDEQYF.

V usage is TRBV20-1 and J usage is TRBJ2-5; D unclear. The length of the CDR3 is 11 residues. V lost 6 bases, J lost 9 bases, and 14 bases lay in between. Germline V CDR1 and CDR2: DFQATT, SNEGSKA (reference sequence). Written as DNA, the CDR3 is TGCAGTGCCCCACTCATATGGGCCCAGTACTTC. Translation gives CSAPLIWAQYF.

With respect to this clonotype: Since a much larger clone is just one base distant, this may be a read error. The chain links TRBV2 to TRBJ1-6; D call uncertain. Germline V gene lookup returns CDR1 SNHLY and CDR2 FYNNEI. The CDR3 runs 18 residues. The CDR3 DNA sequence: TGTGCCAGCAGTGTTAGCAAGTCTCGGAGCTCCTATAATTCACCCCCCCACTTT. It specifies CASSVSKSRSSYNSPPHF.

CDR3 sequence (DNA): TGTGCCAGCAGCCAAGCCCTGAGCGGGGGGTCCTACGAGCAGTACTTC. It specifies CASSQALSGGSYEQYF. The chain combines TRBV7-9 with TRBJ2-7; 9 nucleotides agree with TRBD2. The V segment lost 5 bases and the J segment 1 base; nucleotides outside the gene matches: 9. The CDR3 sequence is 16 residues long. CDR1 is SEHNR and CDR2 is FQNEAQ in the germline V gene (reference sequence).

This clonotype was detected many times. The rearrangement links TRBV12-3 or TRBV12-4 to TRBJ1-1, with 7 bases lining up with TRBD1. This CDR3 is built from 13 residues. The V segment lost 8 bases and the J segment 7 bases; nucleotides outside the gene matches: 10. CDR3 in amino acids: CASSLGQRGEAFF. The DNA for the CDR3 is TGTGCCAGCTCCTTGGGACAGAGGGGTGAAGCTTTCTTT.

This clonotype was observed many times. The gene calls are TRBV6-1 and TRBJ2-2; the D is unclear. Trimming shortened V by 6 bases and J by 0 bases, and 5 bases separated the two germline ends. CDR3 length: 13 residues. CDR1 is MNHNS and CDR2 is SASEGT in the germline V gene. CDR3 sequence reads: CASRTSNTGELFF. CDR3 coding DNA: TGTGCCAGCAGGACTTCGAACACCGGGGAGCTGTTTTTT.

The chain has TRBV29-1 and TRBJ2-7, with D unresolved. CDR3 length equals 12 residues. The V end lost 4 bases, the J end lost 6 bases, and 13 bases lay between the germline ends. CDR1 is SQVTM, CDR2 ANQGSEA, per germline. DNA for the CDR3: TGCAGCGTTGCGTTACAGACCCTCGAGCAGTACTTC. This gives the protein CSVALQTLEQYF.

In its sample, this clonotype was seen many times. This rearrangement joins TRBV4-1 to TRBJ1-6, with 11 bases lining up with TRBD1. Germline V gene lookup returns CDR1 MGHRA and CDR2 YSYEKL. The CDR3 spans 18 residues. Germline trimming cut 0 bases from V and 10 bases from J; bases unmatched to any gene: 11. CDR3 nucleotide sequence: TGCGCCAGCAGCCAAGATCGGGCCCCGGGACAGGGGGTCTCACCCCTCCACTTT. It is translated as CASSQDRAPGQGVSPLHF.

CDR3 sequence (DNA): TGCGCCAGCATCGGAGTCGCGGCTTTTACTGAAGCTTTCTTT. Protein product: CASIGVAAFTEAFF. The genes are TRBV10-2 and TRBJ1-1; D unclear. Trimming removed 7 bases at V and 5 bases at J, with 17 bases between. Germline V gene data show CDR1 as WSHSY and CDR2 as SAAADI. This CDR3 is 14 amino acids long.

V usage is TRBV25-1 and J usage is TRBJ1-2; 9 nucleotides match TRBD1. Germline V CDR1 and CDR2: MGHDK, SYGVNS. This CDR3 has 15 residues. V lost 1 base to trimming and J lost 4 bases; unmatched junction nucleotides: 4. The CDR3 spells CASSESRTGAYGYTF. The DNA of the CDR3 is TGTGCCAGCAGTGAATCCCGGACAGGGGCCTATGGCTACACCTTC.

The chain combines TRBV29-1 with TRBJ2-7; either TRBD1 or TRBD2 may supply D (5 bases each). CDR1 is SQVTM, CDR2 ANQGSEA, per germline. The CDR3 has 14 amino acids. V was pared by 1 base and J by 2 bases, with 12 bases between. Written as DNA, the CDR3 is TGCAGCGTTGAAGCGCGGCAGGGAGCCTACGAGCAGTACTTC. Translated, it gives CSVEARQGAYEQYF.

This clonotype was seen ten or more times. The V gene is TRBV5-1, the J gene TRBJ1-5, with 7 bases identical to TRBD1. The germline V gene has CDR1 SGHRS and CDR2 YFSETQ. V gave up 4 bases and J gave up 6 bases; unmatched junction bases: 7. CDR3 length: 14 residues. CDR3 loop: CASSTGEVGQPQHF. The CDR3 DNA reads TGCGCCAGCAGCACAGGGGAAGTTGGTCAGCCCCAGCATTTT.

J is TRBJ1-2 and V is TRBV7-2; weak D call: TRBD1 (6 bases). The CDR3 is made up of 17 amino acids. V dropped 6 bases and J dropped 2 bases, with 22 bases sitting between them. CDR1 SGHTA and CDR2 FQGNSA come from the germline V gene. The CDR3 coding sequence is TGTGCCAGCAGTTTTCCCGGACAGCCTAACCCGAACTATGGCTACACCTTC. This encodes CASSFPGQPNPNYGYTF.